Listed below are T cell receptor beta chains from one sample, sequenced in a study of shared clonotypes between healthy human individuals. Measured with immunoSEQ multiplex PCR; TCRdb has only the in-frame clones, and not every one. This table holds fewer than 550,000 clones, nearly 80% found once. The sample was PBMCs. Every receptor here comes from a woman aged 40 to 49 in good health. Some clones in this sample may be carry-over from other donors' samples. Each CDR3 is given with its conserved first and last residue. The order of the fields is J gene, clone size, V gene, D gene, CDR3 DNA, CDR3 protein. D genes are given only for firm matches. Expanded clones get a size class; other rows say once, few or many, or leave the size out.

>TRBJ1-2|NA|TRBV7-2|NA
TGTGCCAGCAGCTCAGAGGTGGAGGGGATTATTGGCTATGGCTACACCTTC
CASSSEVEGIIGYGYTF
>TRBJ1-2|NA|TRBV5-1|NA
TGCGCCAGCAGGGAGTGGGGAGCTAACTATGGCTACACCTTC
CASREWGANYGYTF
>TRBJ2-7|NA|TRBV7-9|NA
TGTGCCAGCAGCCGAGGACCGGGAGCCTACGAGCAGTACTTC
CASSRGPGAYEQYF
>TRBJ1-5|NA|TRBV27|NA
TGTGCCAGCAGTTTATCGCAGGGGAATCAGCCCCAGCATTTT
CASSLSQGNQPQHF
>TRBJ1-5|NA|TRBV7-9|NA
TGTGCCAGCAGCTTAGATGGGGGCCAGCCCCAGCATTTT
CASSLDGGQPQHF
>TRBJ1-4|NA|TRBV29-1|NA
TGCAGCGTTCTGGCCCCCTCGAACGGTGAAAAACTGTTTTTT
CSVLAPSNGEKLFF
>TRBJ2-3|NA|TRBV4-1|TRBD2
TGCGCCAGCAGCCAAGATAAGACTAGCGTGGGGGTAGATACGCAGTATTTT
CASSQDKTSVGVDTQYF
>TRBJ2-6|few|TRBV19|NA
TGTGCCAGTAGCCCATCCCCCGGGAGCTCTGGGGCCAACGTCCTGACTTTC
CASSPSPGSSGANVLTF
>TRBJ1-1|NA|TRBV29-1|TRBD1
TGCAGCTACACCAGGGGGGCGGAGAACACTGAAGCTTTCTTT
CSYTRGAENTEAFF
>TRBJ2-1|NA|TRBV11-1|TRBD2
TGTGCCAGCAGCCGATCGCTCGGGGGGAATGAGCAGTTCTTC
CASSRSLGGNEQFF
>TRBJ2-1|few|TRBV7-3|TRBD1
TGTGCCAGCAGCTTAAGGCCCCGGACGGGACAGGGCAATGAGCAGTTCTTC
CASSLRPRTGQGNEQFF
>TRBJ2-3|once|TRBV9|NA
TGTGCCAGCAGCCTGGGGGGGCTGGGGACAGATACGCAGTATTTT
CASSLGGLGTDTQYF
>TRBJ1-1|NA|TRBV6-1|NA
TGTGCCAGCAGTGTAAAGACAGAGAACACTGAAGCTTTCTTT
CASSVKTENTEAFF
>TRBJ1-2|few|TRBV18|TRBD1
TGTGCCAGCTCACCCGGGACAGGGAATGGCTACACCTTC
CASSPGTGNGYTF
>TRBJ2-7|NA|TRBV5-1|NA
TGCGCCAGCAGCTTGGGGCAGCCCTCCTACGAGCAGTACTTC
CASSLGQPSYEQYF
>TRBJ1-6|NA|TRBV6-5|NA
TGTGCCAGCAGTGAGGGACGGGATAATTCACCCCTCCACTTT
CASSEGRDNSPLHF
>TRBJ1-4|NA|TRBV7-9|TRBD1
TGTGCCAGCAGCTCAGGACAGGGAACAACTGCTAATGAAAAACTGTTTTTT
CASSSGQGTTANEKLFF
>TRBJ2-1|NA|TRBV6-1|TRBD2
TGTGCCAGCAGTGAGGTAGCGGGAGGGTTTAATGAGCAGTTCTTC
CASSEVAGGFNEQFF
>TRBJ2-2|NA|TRBV6-5|NA
TGTGCCAGCAGCACCACCGGGGAGCTGTTTTTT
CASSTTGELFF
>TRBJ2-1|NA|TRBV6-1|NA
TGTGCCAGCAGTGAAGTGGAGGGTTGGTCAGACAATGAGCAGTTCTTC
CASSEVEGWSDNEQFF
>TRBJ2-2|NA|TRBV9|NA
TGTGCCAGCAGCGTAGATGTCAGCCCCGGGGAGCTGTTTTTT
CASSVDVSPGELFF
>TRBJ2-7|NA|TRBV11-1|NA
TGTGCCAGCAGCTTAGACACTTCTACGATGCAGTACTTC
CASSLDTSTMQYF
>TRBJ2-2|once|TRBV11-2|TRBD1
TGTGCCAGCAGCTTAGCGACAGGGGCCGGGGAGCTGTTTTTT
CASSLATGAGELFF
>TRBJ1-4|NA|TRBV7-8|NA
TGTGCCAGCAGCTTAGGGACAGACGCGCTACTGTTTTTT
CASSLGTDALLFF
>TRBJ1-4|NA|TRBV19|NA
TGTGCCAGGAGGGGACACCCTAATGAAAAACTGTTTTTT
CARRGHPNEKLFF
>TRBJ2-5|NA|TRBV28|TRBD2
TGTGCCAGCAGTTTTGTAGCGGGAGGGCCGGTTTCGGAGACCCAGTACTTC
CASSFVAGGPVSETQYF
>TRBJ1-2|NA|TRBV6-5|NA
TGTGCCAGCAGTTACAACGGAGGCTACACCTTC
CASSYNGGYTF
>TRBJ1-3|NA|TRBV7-9|NA
TGTGCCAGCAGCTCCACAGGGCTTCACTCTGGAAACACCATATATTTT
CASSSTGLHSGNTIYF
>TRBJ2-7|NA|TRBV4-2|NA
TGTGCCAGCAGCCAAGGGGTAGCTCGGGGGAGCTCCTACGAGCAGTACTTC
CASSQGVARGSSYEQYF
>TRBJ2-5|NA|TRBV5-1|NA
TGCGCCAGCAGCTTTTTGCAGAAAGAGACCCAGTACTTC
CASSFLQKETQYF
>TRBJ2-7|NA|TRBV7-6|TRBD1
TGTGCCAGCAGCCAAGGGGACAGGGTAACCTACGAGCAGTACTTC
CASSQGDRVTYEQYF
>TRBJ2-6|NA|TRBV5-6|NA
TGTGCCAGCAGCTTGCAAGGGGCCAACGTCCTGACTTTC
CASSLQGANVLTF
>TRBJ2-2|NA|TRBV30|NA
TGTGCCTGGAGTCCTTACACCGGGGAGCTGTTTTTT
CAWSPYTGELFF
>TRBJ2-7|NA|TRBV7-9|TRBD2
TGTGCCAGCAGCTTGACTAGCTTGACGGGGGAGCAGTACTTC
CASSLTSLTGEQYF
>TRBJ2-1|few|TRBV6-4|TRBD1
TGTGCCAGCAGTGACTCCGCCGGGACAGGGCACAATGAGCAGTTCTTC
CASSDSAGTGHNEQFF
>TRBJ1-1|NA|TRBV5-1|NA
TGCGCCAGCAGCTTGCTGGGGATCCCCGGGGGGAACACTGAAGCTTTCTTT
CASSLLGIPGGNTEAFF
>TRBJ2-1|NA|TRBV18|TRBD2
TGTGCCAGCTCACCGAGTACAGCGGGAGGGCCCTCCTACAATGAGCAGTTCTTC
CASSPSTAGGPSYNEQFF
>TRBJ2-7|NA|TRBV10-2|NA
TGCGCCAGCAGTGAGTCCCCGACAGCTTACTCCTACGAGCAGTACTTC
CASSESPTAYSYEQYF
>TRBJ2-7|NA|TRBV21-1|NA
TGTGCCAGCAGCAAAGTCGGCAGCGGCGAGCAGTACTTC
CASSKVGSGEQYF
>TRBJ2-4|NA|TRBV6-5|TRBD2
TGTGCCAGCAGTTACTCGGCGGGAGGCAAAAACATTCAGTACTTC
CASSYSAGGKNIQYF
>TRBJ2-7|NA|TRBV7-9|TRBD2
TGTGCCAGCAGCTTTGAAACTAGCGGGCGCTACGAGCAGTACTTC
CASSFETSGRYEQYF
>TRBJ2-7|NA|TRBV28|TRBD1
TGTGCCAGCGGGACAGGGACAACCTACGAGCAGTACTTC
CASGTGTTYEQYF
>TRBJ2-1|NA|TRBV19|TRBD2
TGTGCCAGTAGTCCACTAGCGGGAGCCCTCCCTGAGCAGTTCTTC
CASSPLAGALPEQFF
>TRBJ2-1|NA|TRBV7-9|TRBD2
TGTGCCAGCAGCCTACGGTTAGCGGGAGGATATGAGCAGTTCTTC
CASSLRLAGGYEQFF